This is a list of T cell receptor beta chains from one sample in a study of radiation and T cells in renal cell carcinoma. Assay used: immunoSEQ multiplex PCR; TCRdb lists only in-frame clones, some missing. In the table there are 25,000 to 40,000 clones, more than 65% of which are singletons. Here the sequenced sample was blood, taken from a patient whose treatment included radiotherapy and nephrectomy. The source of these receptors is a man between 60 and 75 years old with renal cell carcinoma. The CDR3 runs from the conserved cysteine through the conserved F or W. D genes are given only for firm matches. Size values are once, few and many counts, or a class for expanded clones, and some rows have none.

CDR3 protein: CASSDGTGRYNEQFF; CDR3 DNA: TGTGCCAGCAGTGACGGTACAGGGAGGTACAATGAGCAGTTCTTC; clone size: .; D gene: .; J gene: TRBJ2-1; V gene: TRBV6-6; CDR3 length: 15
CDR3 protein: CASSPGRRRRVDYNEQFF; CDR3 DNA: TGTGCCAGTAGCCCAGGGAGAAGGAGGCGGGTAGACTACAATGAGCAGTTCTTC; clone size: .; D gene: .; J gene: TRBJ2-1; V gene: TRBV19; CDR3 length: 18
CDR3 protein: CAWSPRLRDRGSGANVLTF; CDR3 DNA: TGTGCCTGGAGCCCGCGCCTCCGGGACAGGGGATCTGGGGCCAACGTCCTGACTTTC; clone size: .; D gene: TRBD1; J gene: TRBJ2-6; V gene: TRBV30; CDR3 length: 19
CDR3 protein: CASSVSGAALGEQYF; CDR3 DNA: TGTGCCAGCAGCGTAAGTGGGGCGGCCCTCGGTGAGCAGTACTTC; clone size: .; D gene: .; J gene: TRBJ2-7; V gene: TRBV9; CDR3 length: 15
CDR3 protein: CSARLGAQFF; CDR3 DNA: TGCAGTGCTAGACTCGGGGCTCAGTTCTTC; clone size: .; D gene: .; J gene: TRBJ2-1; V gene: TRBV20-1; CDR3 length: 10
CDR3 protein: CASSHGLGAGELFF; CDR3 DNA: TGTGCCAGCAGCCACGGACTAGGGGCCGGGGAGCTGTTTTTT; clone size: .; D gene: TRBD2; J gene: TRBJ2-2; V gene: TRBV7-2; CDR3 length: 14
CDR3 protein: CASSFTSFSYNEQFF; CDR3 DNA: TGTGCCAGCAGCTTCACGAGCTTCTCCTACAATGAGCAGTTCTTC; clone size: few; D gene: .; J gene: TRBJ2-1; V gene: TRBV5-6; CDR3 length: 15
CDR3 protein: CASSWEHKETQYF; CDR3 DNA: TGCGCCAGCAGCTGGGAGCACAAAGAGACCCAGTACTTC; clone size: .; D gene: .; J gene: TRBJ2-5; V gene: TRBV5-1; CDR3 length: 13
CDR3 protein: CASSPEINTQYF; CDR3 DNA: TGTGCCAGCTCACCGGAGATAAATACGCAGTATTTT; clone size: .; D gene: .; J gene: TRBJ2-3; V gene: TRBV18; CDR3 length: 12
CDR3 protein: CASRLDAARYEQYF; CDR3 DNA: TGCGCCAGCAGATTAGACGCAGCTCGCTACGAGCAGTACTTC; clone size: .; D gene: .; J gene: TRBJ2-7; V gene: TRBV10-2; CDR3 length: 14
CDR3 protein: CASSVTRGSDTQYF; CDR3 DNA: TGTGCCAGCAGCGTGACCCGGGGGTCAGATACGCAGTATTTT; clone size: .; D gene: .; J gene: TRBJ2-3; V gene: TRBV9; CDR3 length: 14
CDR3 protein: CASSLAAGLDEQYF; CDR3 DNA: TGCGCCAGCAGCTTGGCGGCAGGGCTGGACGAGCAGTACTTC; clone size: .; D gene: .; J gene: TRBJ2-7; V gene: TRBV5-1; CDR3 length: 14
CDR3 protein: CASSYSGRGNTEAFF; CDR3 DNA: TGTGCCAGCAGTTACTCGGGACGGGGGAACACTGAAGCTTTCTTT; clone size: .; D gene: .; J gene: TRBJ1-1; V gene: TRBV6-5; CDR3 length: 15
CDR3 protein: CASSFWGTDTQYF; CDR3 DNA: TGTGCCAGCAGCTTTTGGGGCACAGATACGCAGTATTTT; clone size: .; D gene: .; J gene: TRBJ2-3; V gene: TRBV9; CDR3 length: 13
CDR3 protein: CASRWTSGRNEQFF; CDR3 DNA: TGTGCCAGCAGGTGGACTAGCGGGAGAAATGAGCAGTTCTTC; clone size: few; D gene: TRBD2; J gene: TRBJ2-1; V gene: TRBV6-1; CDR3 length: 14